This passage covers 18 T cell receptor beta chains from one sample sequenced in a study of T cell repertoires in cytomegalovirus infection. TCRdb ran MiXCR on the reads and lists one entry per CDR3 protein. The table shows about 920,000 distinct CDR3 sequences, with approximately 33% occurring only once. The antigens of these receptors remain unknown. The specimen comprised cultured CD8+ T cells from PBMCs, sampled from culture after CMV antigen stimulation. The receptor source for this set is a human donor in good health (CMV status not recorded). Some clones in this sample may be carry-over from other donors' samples.

The chain recombines TRBV6-6 with TRBJ2-5; 10 bases fit TRBD1. Germline CDR1 MNHNY, CDR2 SVGAGI (reference sequence). The CDR3 spans 18 residues. Trimming cost V 2 bases and J 5 bases; bases outside gene matches: 14. The chain's CDR3 is CASSYPDRGPLPPETQYF. Here the CDR3 DNA reads TGTGCCAGCAGTTACCCAGACAGGGGGCCTTTACCCCCCGAGACCCAGTACTTC.

On this clonotype: Given a much more abundant clone one base away, this may be a read error. The chain uses TRBV7-9 and TRBJ2-5; D is unresolved. Germline V gives CDR1 SEHNR, CDR2 FQNEAQ (reference sequence). V lost 1 base, J lost 3 bases, and 6 bases lay in between. The CDR3 has 13 residues. In DNA form, the CDR3 reads TGTGCCAGCAGCTTAGATGGGGAAGAGACCCAGTACTTC. Translated, it gives CASSLDGEETQYF. Drawing the rest from reference TRBV7-9 and TRBJ2-5, the complete variable domain is DTGVSQNPRHKITKRGQNVTFRCDPISEHNRLYWYRQTLGQGPEFLTYFQNEAQLEKSRLLSDRFSAERPKGSFSTLEIQRTEQGDSAMYLCASSLDGEETQYFGPGTRLLVL.

J is TRBJ2-1 and V is TRBV12-3 or TRBV12-4; D uncertain. The CDR3 length is 12 residues. The V end lost 4 bases, the J end lost 5 bases, and 6 bases lay between the germline ends. The CDR3 sequence: CASSWVNNEQFF. In DNA, the CDR3 is TGTGCCAGCAGTTGGGTAAACAATGAGCAGTTCTTC.

The V and J genes are TRBV6-1 and TRBJ2-2; D could derive from TRBD1 or TRBD2 (6 bases each). V dropped 7 bases and J dropped 7 bases, with 16 bases sitting between them. The CDR3 is made up of 14 amino acids. Germline V gene lookup returns CDR1 MNHNS and CDR2 SASEGT. The DNA for the CDR3 is TGTGCCAGCATTGATAGAGGGGGGAACGGGGAGCTGTTTTTT. It yields the protein CASIDRGGNGELFF.

This clonotype has a handful of counts. This chain uses TRBV9 with TRBJ1-5, with 11 bases identical to TRBD1. Germline values: CDR1 SGDLS, CDR2 YYNGEE. The CDR3 is made up of 14 amino acids. Losses at the gene ends were 4 bases for V and 8 bases for J; bases not matched to a gene: 5. CDR3 coding DNA: TGTGCCAGCAGCCCCCGGGACAGGGGGAAGCCCCAGCATTTT. This gives the protein CASSPRDRGKPQHF.

For the CDR3, the DNA is TGTGCTAGTGGGGAGACAGACACAGATACGCAGTATTTT. Its protein is CASGETDTDTQYF. This chain joins TRBV12-5 and TRBJ2-3, with D perhaps matching TRBD1 (5 bases). The CDR3 is made up of 13 amino acids. Germline loops: CDR1 LGHNT, CDR2 FRNRAP. Trimming removed 6 bases at V and 2 bases at J, with 9 bases between.

Turning to this clonotype: A read error is possible here, since a much larger clone lies one base away. The rearrangement uses TRBV4-1 and TRBJ2-3; D may match TRBD1 or TRBD2 (5 bases each). The CDR3 is 17 amino acids. Per the germline V gene, CDR1 is MGHRA and CDR2 is YSYEKL. DNA for the CDR3: TGCGCCAGCAGCCATGCTTACCCGGGACCTACCACAGATGCGCAGTATTTT. Its protein is CASSHAYPGPTTDAQYF.

This clonotype appeared a single time. The chain combines TRBV10-3 with TRBJ1-1, with D tentatively TRBD1 (5 bases). V was shortened by 7 bases and J by 1 base, with 10 bases between the two germline ends. Germline V gene data show CDR1 as ENHRY and CDR2 as SYGVKD. CDR3 size: 13 residues. This chain's CDR3 is CAITLDTNTEAFF. The CDR3 DNA reads TGTGCCATCACCCTGGACACGAACACTGAAGCTTTCTTT.

The V gene is TRBV6-6, the J gene TRBJ2-7; D unclear. CDR1 is MNHNY and CDR2 is SVGAGI in the germline V gene (reference sequence). V lost 0 bases, J lost 3 bases, and 15 bases lay in between. The CDR3 contains 16 residues. The CDR3 spells CASSYSVSGVGYEQYV. CDR3 bases: TGTGCCAGCAGTTACTCGGTCTCTGGGGTAGGCTACGAGCAGTACGTC.

This clonotype was seen at least ten times. The rearrangement uses TRBV7-2 and TRBJ1-1, with TRBD1 identical over 8 bases. The CDR3 sequence is 14 residues long. Germline-derived CDR1 and CDR2 are SGHTA and FQGNSA. V shed 1 base, J shed 8 bases, and the junction held 6 bases outside the gene matches. The CDR3 protein is CASSLVGQGTEAFF. CDR3 nucleotide sequence: TGTGCCAGCAGCTTAGTCGGACAGGGAACGGAAGCTTTCTTT.

The chain uses TRBV7-9 and TRBJ1-3; the D is unclear. Trimming pared 5 bases from V and 1 base from J, leaving 15 bases between. CDR1 is SEHNR and CDR2 is FQNEAQ in the germline V gene (reference sequence). The CDR3 is made up of 16 amino acids. CDR3 sequence (DNA): TGTGCCAGCAGCCCCCCTGTAAAGGGTTCTGGAAACACCATATATTTT. Protein product: CASSPPVKGSGNTIYF.

This chain links TRBV20-1 with TRBJ1-5; no clear D gene. The CDR3 contains 13 residues. CDR1 is DFQATT, CDR2 SNEGSKA, per germline (reference sequence). V lost 0 bases and J lost 5, with 8 bases in between. The CDR3 protein is CSARDRGDQPQHF. CDR3 DNA: TGCAGTGCTAGAGATCGCGGTGATCAGCCCCAGCATTTT.

This chain connects TRBV2 to TRBJ2-7, with unresolved D. V lost 9 bases and J lost 1, with 10 bases in between. This CDR3 spans 12 amino acids. Germline CDR1 SNHLY, CDR2 FYNNEI. The CDR3 sequence: CARGSGSYEQYF. The CDR3 DNA is TGTGCCAGGGGATCCGGGTCCTACGAGCAGTACTTC.

This clonotype was seen only a few times. The V and J genes are TRBV19 and TRBJ1-1; possibly TRBD1 for D (5 bases). Looked up from germline, CDR1 is LNHDA and CDR2 is SQIVND (reference sequence). The V and J ends lost 3 bases and 4 bases respectively, with 18 bases between them. The CDR3 runs to 16 residues. The CDR3 here is CASSIGQGSWGTEAFF. In nucleotides, the CDR3 is TGTGCCAGTAGTATTGGGCAGGGCTCCTGGGGCACTGAAGCTTTCTTT.

The rearrangement uses TRBV7-9 and TRBJ2-5; 7 nucleotides match TRBD2. Looked up from germline, CDR1 is SEHNR and CDR2 is FQNEAQ (reference sequence). The CDR3 is made up of 14 amino acids. J gave up 5 bases and V 6 bases, and 9 bases lay outside the gene matches. In DNA, the CDR3 is TGTGCCAGCAGGGGGAAGGGGAGGGATGAGACCCAGTACTTC. Its protein product is CASRGKGRDETQYF.

The count of this clonotype is one. V usage is TRBV27 and J usage is TRBJ1-1; tentatively, D is TRBD1 (5 bases). The CDR3 length is 12 residues. Between the trimmed V and J ends, which lost 7 bases and 6 bases, there was a span of 12 bases. Germline V gene data show CDR1 as MNHEY and CDR2 as SMNVEV (reference sequence). The CDR3 coding sequence is TGTGCCAGCAAGGGGAGCCCCCCTGAAGCTTTCTTT. This sequence encodes CASKGSPPEAFF.

The rearrangement joins TRBV4-1 to TRBJ2-6; no clear D gene. Trimming took 3 bases from V and 1 from J, leaving 19 bases between them. Germline V gives CDR1 MGHRA, CDR2 YSYEKL. The CDR3 runs 19 residues. In nucleotides, the CDR3 is TGCGCCAGCAGCCACCCCGAGGAGCTCGGAGAGTCTGGGGCCAACGTCCTGACTTTC. Translating gives CASSHPEELGESGANVLTF.

The J gene is TRBJ1-6, the V gene TRBV19; no clear D gene. CDR3 length: 17 residues. Germline loops: CDR1 LNHDA, CDR2 SQIVND (reference sequence). V lost 5 bases, J lost 3 bases, and 17 bases lay in between. The CDR3 DNA reads as TGTGCCAGTAGTCCCCTCCCGGGGAAATACTATAATTCACCCCTCCACTTT. As protein: CASSPLPGKYYNSPLHF.